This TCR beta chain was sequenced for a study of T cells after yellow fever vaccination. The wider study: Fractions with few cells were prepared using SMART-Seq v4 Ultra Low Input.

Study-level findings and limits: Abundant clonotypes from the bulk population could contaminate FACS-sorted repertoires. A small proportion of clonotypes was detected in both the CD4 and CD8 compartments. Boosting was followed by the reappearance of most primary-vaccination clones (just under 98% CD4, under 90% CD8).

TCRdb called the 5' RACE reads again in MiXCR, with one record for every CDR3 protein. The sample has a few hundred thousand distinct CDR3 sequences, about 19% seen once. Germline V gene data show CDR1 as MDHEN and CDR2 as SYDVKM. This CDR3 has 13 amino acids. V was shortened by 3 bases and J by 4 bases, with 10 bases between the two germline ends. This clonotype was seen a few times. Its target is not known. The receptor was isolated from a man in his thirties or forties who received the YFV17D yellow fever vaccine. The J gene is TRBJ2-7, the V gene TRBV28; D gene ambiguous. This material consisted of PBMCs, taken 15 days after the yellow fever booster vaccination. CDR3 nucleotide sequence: TGTGCCAGCAGTTTCGCAAACAATTACGAGCAGTACTTC. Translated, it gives CASSFANNYEQYF.